Shown below are 22 T cell receptor beta chains from a single sample sequenced in a study of regulatory T cells in long-lasting Graves disease. HTBI primers from iRepertoire and Arm-PCR of CDR3 regions yielded the TCR beta libraries. Each CDR3 protein is one row after TCRdb ran MiXCR on the multiplex PCR reads. The sample holds around 480,000 distinct CDR3 sequences, about 17% seen once. Sample time point: newly diagnosed GD, antithyroid drugs for less than 3 months. Researchers made the TCR library from RNA that was extracted from PBMCs. The sample also formed part of further work on T cells in Graves' hyperthyroidism and ophthalmopathy.

The material sequenced was peripheral blood mononuclear cells (PBMCs), taken at new diagnosis, from a patient treated with antithyroid drugs. The receptors were sampled from a man aged 40-55 years with Graves disease.

Points on this clonotype: At one end the junction does not follow the germline gene, possibly because of a read error. The gene calls are TRBV5-4 and TRBJ1-1; 11 bases line up with TRBD1. There are 17 residues in the CDR3. The germline CDR1 and CDR2 sequences are SGHNT and YYREEE (reference sequence). CDR3 in amino acids: CASSLIGQGALNTETFF. CDR3 bases: TGTGCCAGCAGCTTGATTGGACAGGGGGCCCTGAACACTGAAACTTTCTTT.

This clonotype was recorded at least ten times. The chain carries TRBV29-1 and TRBJ2-3; D unresolved. Germline CDR1 reads SQVTM; CDR2 reads ANQGSEA. Trimming pared 7 bases from V and 3 bases from J, leaving 8 bases between. CDR3 size: 11 residues. The CDR3: CSGQFTDTQYF. The CDR3 DNA follows: TGCAGCGGTCAATTTACAGATACGCAGTATTTT.

In its sample, this clonotype was seen a few times. The CDR3 DNA sequence: TGTGCCATCAGACTAGCGGGAGTGGATGAGCAGTTCTTC. It translates to CAIRLAGVDEQFF. The chain carries TRBV10-3 and TRBJ2-1, with TRBD2 identical over 11 bases. This CDR3 has 13 residues. The germline gives CDR1 ENHRY, CDR2 SYGVKD. The trim removed 6 bases at V and 8 bases at J, leaving 3 bases unmatched.

Many counts were recorded for this clonotype. The CDR3 nucleotides are TGTGCCAGCACCTACACCCCTAGCGGGAGGGCTGGGGAGCAGTTCTTC. This sequence encodes CASTYTPSGRAGEQFF. The V gene is TRBV6-1, the J gene TRBJ2-1; TRBD2 agrees at 12 bases. Germline V gene sequence: CDR1 MNHNS, CDR2 SASEGT. Losses at the gene ends were 7 bases for V and 10 bases for J; bases not matched to a gene: 14. CDR3 length equals 16 residues.

This clonotype was recorded many times. The chain links TRBV20-1 to TRBJ2-5; TRBD2 is a possible D gene (6 bases). The V end lost 2 bases, the J end lost 2 bases, and 15 bases lay between the germline ends. In germline, CDR1 is DFQATT, CDR2 SNEGSKA (reference sequence). CDR3 length: 15 residues. CDR3 region: CSARYRLVPQETQYF. The CDR3 nucleotides read TGCAGTGCTAGATACCGACTAGTCCCGCAAGAGACCCAGTACTTC.

As to this clonotype: A read error is possible here, since a much larger clone lies one base away. The V gene is TRBV5-1, the J gene TRBJ1-4, with D unresolved. The CDR3 consists of 14 residues. Germline loops: CDR1 SGHRS, CDR2 YFSETQ. Trimming shortened V by 2 bases and J by 12 bases, and 17 bases separated the two germline ends. Here the CDR3 reads CASSLLRAGEELFF. CDR3 sequence (DNA): TGCGCCAGCAGCTTACTAAGGGCCGGGGAAGAACTGTTTTTT.

Points on this clonotype: A read error is likely, as this CDR3 ends without the conserved phenylalanine or tryptophan. It is unclear where the CDR3 begins or ends on the DNA, so no DNA is shown, and the CDR3 is as TCRdb lists it. The chain couples TRBV11-2 to TRBJ2-1; whether TRBD2, the table's D call, matches the DNA was not checked. Including both end residues, the CDR3 is 10 amino acids long. Germline V gives CDR1 SGHAT, CDR2 FQNNGV. CDR3 protein: CASSLDGLAG.

V gene TRBV11-2 combines with J gene TRBJ1-3; maybe TRBD1 (5 bases). Germline CDR1 reads SGHAT; CDR2 reads FQNNGV. V was clipped by 5 bases and J by 0 bases, with 14 bases between them. This CDR3 comprises 16 residues. CDR3: CASSNRPGFSGNTIYF. The CDR3 nucleotides are TGTGCCAGCAGCAACCGTCCAGGGTTCTCTGGAAACACCATATATTTT.

J is TRBJ1-1 and V is TRBV5-1; 7 nucleotides align to TRBD1. The trim removed 0 bases at V and 1 base at J, leaving 3 bases unmatched. This CDR3 region has 15 residues. Germline CDR1 reads SGHRS; CDR2 reads YFSETQ. The CDR3 loop reads CASSLGGTANTEAFF. Here the CDR3 DNA reads TGCGCCAGCAGCTTGGGGGGGACAGCGAACACTGAAGCTTTCTTT.

This clonotype was picked up many times. V gene TRBV2 combines with J gene TRBJ2-2; no firm D call. This CDR3 is built from 11 residues. Looked up from germline, CDR1 is SNHLY and CDR2 is FYNNEI. Trimming pared 7 bases from V and 4 bases from J, leaving 4 bases between. DNA for the CDR3: TGTGCCAGCACACGCACCGGGGAGCTGTTTTTT. It codes for CASTRTGELFF.

This clonotype appeared a few times. V gene TRBV5-1 combines with J gene TRBJ1-1; 7 positions match TRBD1. Germline CDR1 and CDR2: SGHRS and YFSETQ. Trimming took 2 bases from V and 0 from J; bases not matched to a gene: 7. The CDR3 loop spans 16 amino acids. CDR3 residues: CASSLGQVPMNTEAFF. The CDR3 nucleotides read TGCGCCAGCAGCTTAGGACAGGTCCCGATGAACACTGAAGCTTTCTTT.

This clonotype was seen ten or more times. This chain joins TRBV27 and TRBJ2-7; D might be TRBD1 (6 bases). The V end was cut by 4 bases, the J end by 1 base, with 14 bases between. This CDR3 contains 15 residues. From germline, CDR1 is MNHEY and CDR2 SMNVEV (reference sequence). In DNA, the CDR3 is TGTGCCAGCAGTTACAGCAACAGGGTATCCTACGAGCAGTACTTC. Its translation is CASSYSNRVSYEQYF.

This clonotype was counted ten times or more. The chain employs TRBV12-3 or TRBV12-4 and TRBJ2-7; D remains unclear. Trimming stripped 2 bases from V and 4 bases from J, with 3 bases between. There are 11 residues in the CDR3. The CDR3 region is CASSLKYEQYF. DNA of the CDR3: TGTGCCAGCAGTTTAAAGTACGAGCAGTACTTC.

This clonotype was seen only a few times. J is TRBJ1-4 and V is TRBV9; D unresolved. Germline assignment: CDR1 SGDLS and CDR2 YYNGEE. The CDR3 runs 16 residues. Trimming stripped 3 bases from V and 5 bases from J, with 17 bases between. CDR3 in amino acids: CASSAHVGSENEKLFF. The CDR3 DNA reads TGTGCCAGCAGCGCCCACGTAGGGTCAGAAAATGAAAAACTGTTTTTT.

Comment on this clonotype: It may be a read error: a sequence one base away is much more abundant. The DNA for the CDR3 is TGCAGTGCTGCCCCCAGGGGCTACAATGAGCAGTACTTC. The encoded protein is CSAAPRGYNEQYF. The chain employs TRBV20-1 and TRBJ2-7; possibly TRBD1 for D (6 bases). V lost 5 bases and J lost 7, with 18 bases in between. Germline V lookup: CDR1 DFQATT, CDR2 SNEGSKA (reference sequence). The CDR3 has 13 residues.

This clonotype was counted at least ten times. This rearrangement joins TRBV6-1 to TRBJ2-1; D remains unclear. The CDR3 length is 15 residues. Germline V CDR1 and CDR2: MNHNS, SASEGT. V dropped 7 bases and J dropped 0 bases, with 13 bases sitting between them. CDR3 loop: CASIGWLSSYNEQFF. CDR3 DNA: TGTGCCAGCATAGGATGGCTAAGCTCCTACAATGAGCAGTTCTTC.

Many counts were recorded for this clonotype. The genes are TRBV28 and TRBJ2-7; TRBD1 matches at 7 bases. CDR3 length: 16 residues. In germline, CDR1 is MDHEN, CDR2 SYDVKM. Germline trimming cut 4 bases from V and 2 bases from J; bases unmatched to any gene: 11. The CDR3 spells CASSSPRGTATYEQYF. As DNA, the CDR3 is TGTGCCAGCAGTTCCCCCAGGGGGACAGCTACCTACGAGCAGTACTTC. Combining the CDR3 with reference TRBV28 and TRBJ2-7 gives the whole variable domain DVKVTQSSRYLVKRTGEKVFLECVQDMDHENMFWYRQDPGLGLRLIYFSYDVKMKEKGDIPEGYSVSREKKERFSLILESASTNQTSMYLCASSSPRGTATYEQYFGPGTRLTVT.

The sample holds one count of this clonotype. A read error is possible here, since a much larger clone lies one base away. The chain employs TRBV20-1 and TRBJ2-1; 8 bases are shared with TRBD1. Germline-derived CDR1 and CDR2 are DFQATT and SNEGSKA (reference sequence). The CDR3 covers 15 residues. The CDR3 loop is CNARNLQGAYNEQFF. The DNA of the CDR3 is TGCAATGCGCGAAACCTACAGGGGGCCTACAATGAGCAGTTCTTC.

This clonotype has at least ten counts. The chain uses TRBV7-3 and TRBJ2-1, with 7 bases lining up with TRBD2. Per germline, CDR1 SGHTA and CDR2 FQGTGA. The CDR3 spans 15 residues. Trimming at V came to 2 bases and at J to 4 bases, leaving 5 bases not matched to a gene. The CDR3 region is CASSLYLAEYNEQFF. The CDR3 DNA sequence: TGTGCCAGCAGCTTATACCTAGCGGAATACAATGAGCAGTTCTTC.

The chain couples TRBV12-3 or TRBV12-4 to TRBJ2-1; 10 bases align to TRBD2. Unmatched junction bases numbered 7, after V lost 6 bases and J lost 5 bases. The CDR3 extends over 15 amino acids. For the CDR3, the DNA is TGTGCCAGCAGGCCAGCGGGGGGGCCGGACAATGAGCAGTTCTTC. Protein: CASRPAGGPDNEQFF.

The chain is built from TRBV6-1 and TRBJ2-2; D perhaps matches TRBD2 (5 bases). The CDR3 runs to 16 residues. Germline CDR1 MNHNS, CDR2 SASEGT. Trimming stripped 2 bases from V and 1 base from J, with 11 bases between. The CDR3, as DNA: TGTGCCAGCAGTGAACGGCGAGCGGTGAACACCGGGGAGCTGTTTTTT. Translated, it gives CASSERRAVNTGELFF.

The V gene is TRBV4-1, the J gene TRBJ2-7; TRBD2 agrees at 10 bases. V lost 2 bases and J lost 3; bases outside the gene matches: 7. Germline CDR1 and CDR2: MGHRA and YSYEKL. CDR3 length: 16 amino acids. The DNA of the CDR3 is TGCGCCAGCAGCCAAACGGAGCGGGAGGGCCGCTACGAGCAGTACTTC. It codes for CASSQTEREGRYEQYF.